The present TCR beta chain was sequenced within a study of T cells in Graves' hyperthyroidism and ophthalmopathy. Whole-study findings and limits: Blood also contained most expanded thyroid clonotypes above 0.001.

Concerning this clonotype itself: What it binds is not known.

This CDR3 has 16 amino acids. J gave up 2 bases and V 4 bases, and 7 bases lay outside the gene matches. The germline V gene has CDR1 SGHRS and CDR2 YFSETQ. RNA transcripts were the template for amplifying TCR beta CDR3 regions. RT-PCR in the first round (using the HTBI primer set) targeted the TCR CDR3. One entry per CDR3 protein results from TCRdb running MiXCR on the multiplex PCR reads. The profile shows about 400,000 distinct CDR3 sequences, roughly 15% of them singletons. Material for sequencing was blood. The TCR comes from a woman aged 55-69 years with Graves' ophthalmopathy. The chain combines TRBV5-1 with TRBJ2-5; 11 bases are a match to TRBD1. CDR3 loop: CASSTSGTGGQETQYF. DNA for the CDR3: TGCGCCAGCAGCACATCCGGGACAGGGGGACAAGAGACCCAGTACTTC.